The rows below give T cell receptor beta chains drawn from one sample of a study of brain metastases from non-small cell lung cancer. TCRdb's table, derived via immunoSEQ multiplex PCR, lists solely in-frame clones and lacks some. This table holds about 6,000 clones, approximately 82% found once. The sample consisted of primary lung tumor tissue. These receptors all stem from a donor at least 40 years old with non-small cell lung cancer. Both conserved end residues are part of each CDR3. Each record gives: CDR3 protein, J gene, V gene.

CDR3aa: CASSLAGGSSYNSPLHF; j_gene: TRBJ1-6; v_gene: TRBV5-1
CDR3aa: CASSLVAGLNTGELFF; j_gene: TRBJ2-2; v_gene: TRBV5-1
CDR3aa: CASSSGTGSYEQYF; j_gene: TRBJ2-7; v_gene: TRBV6-5
CDR3aa: CASSSVQGAGNYGYTF; j_gene: TRBJ1-2; v_gene: TRBV5-6
CDR3aa: CASSQDRGSPYGYTF; j_gene: TRBJ1-2; v_gene: TRBV4-3
CDR3aa: CASSYEGSYNSPLHF; j_gene: TRBJ1-6; v_gene: TRBV6-5
CDR3aa: CASRPTGDYGYTF; j_gene: TRBJ1-2; v_gene: TRBV27
CDR3aa: CASKRDRVYNEQFF; j_gene: TRBJ2-1; v_gene: TRBV6-5
CDR3aa: CASSLAGGNTEAFF; j_gene: TRBJ1-1; v_gene: TRBV11-1
CDR3aa: CASSPDAGRGRNSNQPQHF; j_gene: TRBJ1-5; v_gene: TRBV19
CDR3aa: CASSMSQGAVGELFF; j_gene: TRBJ2-2; v_gene: TRBV19
CDR3aa: CASLRGLAGFTDTQYF; j_gene: TRBJ2-3; v_gene: TRBV7-9
CDR3aa: CASSTGTANTGELFF; j_gene: TRBJ2-2; v_gene: TRBV19
CDR3aa: CASSAQGARRGYTF; j_gene: TRBJ1-2; v_gene: TRBV19
CDR3aa: CSVGGMGYYEQYF; j_gene: TRBJ2-7; v_gene: TRBV29-1
CDR3aa: CASSEGQGRGDIQYF; j_gene: TRBJ2-4; v_gene: TRBV6-1
CDR3aa: CATSDTLQGRGGYTF; j_gene: TRBJ1-2; v_gene: TRBV24-1
CDR3aa: CASGGAASTDTQYF; j_gene: TRBJ2-3; v_gene: TRBV9
CDR3aa: CASSPGLGSGDTQYF; j_gene: TRBJ2-3; v_gene: TRBV7-7
CDR3aa: CAKSDRYSGNTIYF; j_gene: TRBJ1-3; v_gene: TRBV2
CDR3aa: CASNPVGLGYNEQFF; j_gene: TRBJ2-1; v_gene: TRBV28
CDR3aa: CASTRGQMNTGELFF; j_gene: TRBJ2-2; v_gene: TRBV3-1/TRBV3-2
CDR3aa: CASSLTGTGFGKLFF; j_gene: TRBJ1-4; v_gene: TRBV7-8